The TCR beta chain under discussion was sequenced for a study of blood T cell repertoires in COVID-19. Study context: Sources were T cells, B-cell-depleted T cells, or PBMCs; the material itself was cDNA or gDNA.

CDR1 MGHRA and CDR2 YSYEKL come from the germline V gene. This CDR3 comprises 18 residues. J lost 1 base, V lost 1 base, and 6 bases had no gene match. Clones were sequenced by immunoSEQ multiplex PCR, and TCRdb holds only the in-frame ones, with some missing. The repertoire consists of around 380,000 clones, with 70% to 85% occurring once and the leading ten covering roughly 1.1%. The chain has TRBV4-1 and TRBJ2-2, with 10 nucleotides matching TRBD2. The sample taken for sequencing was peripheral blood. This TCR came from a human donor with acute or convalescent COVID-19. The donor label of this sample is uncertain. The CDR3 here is CASSQVTGLAENTGELFF. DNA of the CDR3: TGCGCCAGCAGCCAAGTAACCGGACTAGCGGAGAACACCGGGGAGCTGTTTTTT.